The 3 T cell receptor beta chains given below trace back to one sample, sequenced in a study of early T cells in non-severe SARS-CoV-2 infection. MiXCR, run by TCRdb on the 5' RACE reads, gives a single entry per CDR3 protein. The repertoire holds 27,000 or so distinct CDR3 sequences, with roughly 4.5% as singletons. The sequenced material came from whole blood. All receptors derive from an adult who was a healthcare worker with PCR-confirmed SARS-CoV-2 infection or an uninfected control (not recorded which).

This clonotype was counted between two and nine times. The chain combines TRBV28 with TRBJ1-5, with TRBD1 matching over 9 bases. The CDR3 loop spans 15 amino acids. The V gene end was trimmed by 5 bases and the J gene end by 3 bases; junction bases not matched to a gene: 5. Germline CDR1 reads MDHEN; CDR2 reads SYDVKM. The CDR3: CASSLGTGSNQPQHF. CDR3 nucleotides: TGTGCCAGCAGTCTAGGGACAGGGTCCAATCAGCCCCAGCATTTT.

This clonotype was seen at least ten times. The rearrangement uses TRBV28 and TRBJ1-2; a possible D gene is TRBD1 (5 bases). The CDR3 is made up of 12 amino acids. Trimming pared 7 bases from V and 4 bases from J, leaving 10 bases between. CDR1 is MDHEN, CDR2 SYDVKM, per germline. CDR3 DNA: TGTGCCAGCAAGATGGGGGGCTATGGCTACACCTTC. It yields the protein CASKMGGYGYTF.

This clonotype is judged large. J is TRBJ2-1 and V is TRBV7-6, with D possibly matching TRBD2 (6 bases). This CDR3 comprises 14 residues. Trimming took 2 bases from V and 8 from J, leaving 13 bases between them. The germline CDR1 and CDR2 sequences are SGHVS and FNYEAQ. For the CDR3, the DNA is TGTGCCAGCAGCTTAACGGGGGTAGCCCATGAGCAGTTCTTC. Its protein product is CASSLTGVAHEQFF. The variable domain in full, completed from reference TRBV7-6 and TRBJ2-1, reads GAGVSQSPRYKVTKRGQDVALRCDPISGHVSLYWYRQALGQGPEFLTYFNYEAQQDKSGLPNDRFSAERPEGSISTLTIQRTEQRDSAMYRCASSLTGVAHEQFFGPGTRLTVL.